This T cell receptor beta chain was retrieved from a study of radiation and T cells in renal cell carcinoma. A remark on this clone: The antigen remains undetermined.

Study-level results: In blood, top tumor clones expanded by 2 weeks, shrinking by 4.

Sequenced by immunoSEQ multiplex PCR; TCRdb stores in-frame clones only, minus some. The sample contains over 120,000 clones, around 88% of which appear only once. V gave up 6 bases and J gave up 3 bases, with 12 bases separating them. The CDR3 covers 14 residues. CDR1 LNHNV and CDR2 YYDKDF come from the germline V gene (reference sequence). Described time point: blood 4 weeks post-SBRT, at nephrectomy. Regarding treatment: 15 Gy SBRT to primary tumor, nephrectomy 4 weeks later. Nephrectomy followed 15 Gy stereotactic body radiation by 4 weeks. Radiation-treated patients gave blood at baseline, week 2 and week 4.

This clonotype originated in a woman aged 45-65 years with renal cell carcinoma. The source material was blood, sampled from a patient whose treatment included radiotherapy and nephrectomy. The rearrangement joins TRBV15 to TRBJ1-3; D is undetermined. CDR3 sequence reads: CATREGGLGNTIYF. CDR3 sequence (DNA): TGTGCCACCAGAGAGGGCGGCCTTGGAAACACCATATATTTT.